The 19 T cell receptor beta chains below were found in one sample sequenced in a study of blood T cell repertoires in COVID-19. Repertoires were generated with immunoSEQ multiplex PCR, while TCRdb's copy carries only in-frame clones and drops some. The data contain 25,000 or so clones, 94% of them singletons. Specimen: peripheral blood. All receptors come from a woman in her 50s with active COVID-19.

CDR3 amino acids: CASSVLTGMNTEAFF. The CDR3 DNA reads as TGTGCCAGCAGCGTATTGACGGGAATGAACACTGAAGCTTTCTTT. The J gene is TRBJ1-1, the V gene TRBV9; no clear D. The CDR3 has 15 amino acids. Germline CDR1 is SGDLS and CDR2 is YYNGEE. Trimming took off 1 base at V and 0 bases at J, with 10 bases between the two ends. Full variable domain (rest looked up from reference TRBV9 and TRBJ1-1): DSGVTQTPKHLITATGQRVTLRCSPRSGDLSVYWYQQSLDQGLQFLIQYYNGEERAKGNILERFSAQQFPDLHSELNLSSLELGDSALYFCASSVLTGMNTEAFFGQGTRLTVV.

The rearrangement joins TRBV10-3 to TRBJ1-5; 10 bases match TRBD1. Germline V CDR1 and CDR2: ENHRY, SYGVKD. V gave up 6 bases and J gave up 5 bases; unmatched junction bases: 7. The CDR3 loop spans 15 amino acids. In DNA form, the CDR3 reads TGTGCCATCAGGCCGACAGGGGGCAAGGATCAGCCCCAGCATTTT. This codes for CAIRPTGGKDQPQHF.

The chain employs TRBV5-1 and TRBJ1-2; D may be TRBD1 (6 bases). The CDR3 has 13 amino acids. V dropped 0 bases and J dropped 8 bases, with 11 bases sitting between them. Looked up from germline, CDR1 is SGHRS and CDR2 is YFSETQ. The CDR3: CASSLGAGDGYTF. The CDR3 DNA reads TGCGCCAGCAGCTTGGGGGCAGGGGACGGCTACACCTTC.

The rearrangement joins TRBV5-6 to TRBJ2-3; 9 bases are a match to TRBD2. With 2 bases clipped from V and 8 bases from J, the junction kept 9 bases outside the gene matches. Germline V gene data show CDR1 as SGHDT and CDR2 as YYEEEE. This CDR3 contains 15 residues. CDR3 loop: CASSFYSGSEGTQYF. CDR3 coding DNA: TGTGCCAGCAGCTTCTATAGCGGGAGTGAAGGTACGCAGTATTTT.

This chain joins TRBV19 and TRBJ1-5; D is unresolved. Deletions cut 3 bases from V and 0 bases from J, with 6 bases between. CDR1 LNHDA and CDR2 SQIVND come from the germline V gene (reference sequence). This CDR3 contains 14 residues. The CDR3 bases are TGTGCCAGTAGTATCTTAGATAGCAATCAGCCCCAGCATTTT. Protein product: CASSILDSNQPQHF.

Here the CDR3 reads CASSQEGLAGGQSTQYF. The CDR3 coding sequence is TGCGCCAGCAGCCAAGAGGGTCTAGCGGGGGGTCAATCGACCCAGTACTTC. V usage is TRBV4-1 and J usage is TRBJ2-5; 11 bases fit TRBD2. There are 17 residues in the CDR3. The trim removed 0 bases at V and 7 bases at J, leaving 10 bases unmatched. CDR1 and CDR2 from the germline V gene are MGHRA and YSYEKL.

The CDR3 DNA sequence: TGTGCCAGCAGTTGGACAGGGGAGAACACTGAAGCTTTCTTT. This codes for CASSWTGENTEAFF. V is TRBV6-5 and J is TRBJ1-1, with 9 bases aligning to TRBD1. V was clipped by 4 bases and J by 1 base; unmatched bases: 1. The CDR3 runs 14 residues. Germline values: CDR1 MNHEY, CDR2 SVGAGI.

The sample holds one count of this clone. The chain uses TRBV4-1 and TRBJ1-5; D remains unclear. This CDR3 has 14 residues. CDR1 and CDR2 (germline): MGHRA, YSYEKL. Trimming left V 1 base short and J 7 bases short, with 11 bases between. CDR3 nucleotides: TGCGCCAGCAGCCAAGGAGGGTTGGGGCAGCCCCAGCATTTT. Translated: CASSQGGLGQPQHF.

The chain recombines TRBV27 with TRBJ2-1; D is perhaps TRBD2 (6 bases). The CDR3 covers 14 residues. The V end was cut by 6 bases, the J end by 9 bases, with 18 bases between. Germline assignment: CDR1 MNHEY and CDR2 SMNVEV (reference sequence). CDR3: CASSRPTRGGEQFF. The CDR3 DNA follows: TGTGCCAGCAGCCGACCTACGCGGGGAGGTGAGCAGTTCTTC.

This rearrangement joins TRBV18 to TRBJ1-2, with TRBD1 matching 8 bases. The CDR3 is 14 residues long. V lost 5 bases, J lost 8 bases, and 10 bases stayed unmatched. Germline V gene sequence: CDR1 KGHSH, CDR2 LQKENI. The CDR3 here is CASSAGTGNRGYTF. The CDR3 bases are TGTGCCAGCTCAGCCGGGACAGGCAATCGGGGCTACACCTTC.

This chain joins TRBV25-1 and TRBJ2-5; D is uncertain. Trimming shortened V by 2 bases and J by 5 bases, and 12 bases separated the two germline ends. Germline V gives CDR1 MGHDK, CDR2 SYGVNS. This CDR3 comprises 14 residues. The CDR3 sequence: CASSELGRPETQYF. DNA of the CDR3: TGTGCCAGCAGTGAACTCGGCAGGCCGGAGACCCAGTACTTC.

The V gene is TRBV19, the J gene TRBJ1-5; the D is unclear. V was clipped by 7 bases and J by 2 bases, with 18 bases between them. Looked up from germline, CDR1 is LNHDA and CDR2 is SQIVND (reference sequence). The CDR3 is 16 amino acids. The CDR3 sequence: CASTDEDFWGNQPQHF. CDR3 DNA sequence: TGTGCCAGTACCGACGAGGACTTTTGGGGCAATCAGCCCCAGCATTTT. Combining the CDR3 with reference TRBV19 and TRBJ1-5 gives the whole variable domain DGGITQSPKYLFRKEGQNVTLSCEQNLNHDAMYWYRQDPGQGLRLIYYSQIVNDFQKGDIAEGYSVSREKKESFPLTVTSAQKNPTAFYLCASTDEDFWGNQPQHFGDGTRLSIL.

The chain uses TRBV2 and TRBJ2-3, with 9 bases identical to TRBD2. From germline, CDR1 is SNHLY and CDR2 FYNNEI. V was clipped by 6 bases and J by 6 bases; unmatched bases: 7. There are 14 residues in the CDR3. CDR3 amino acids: CASSRLAALDTQYF. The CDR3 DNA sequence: TGTGCCAGCAGCCGACTAGCGGCCCTCGATACGCAGTATTTT.

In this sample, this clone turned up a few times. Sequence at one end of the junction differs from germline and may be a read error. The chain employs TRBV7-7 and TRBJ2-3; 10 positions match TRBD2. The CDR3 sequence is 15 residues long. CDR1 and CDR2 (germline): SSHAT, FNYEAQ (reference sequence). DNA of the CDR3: TGTGCTAGCAGCTTCGGACTAGCGGAGACAGATACGCAGTATTTT. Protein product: CASSFGLAETDTQYF.

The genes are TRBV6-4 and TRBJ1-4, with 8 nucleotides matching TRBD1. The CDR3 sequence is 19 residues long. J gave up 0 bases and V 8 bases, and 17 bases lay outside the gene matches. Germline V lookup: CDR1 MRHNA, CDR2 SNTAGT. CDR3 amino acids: CASSRSPGQALATNEKLFF. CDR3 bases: TGTGCCAGCTCTCGGTCTCCGGGACAGGCCTTAGCAACTAATGAAAAACTGTTTTTT.

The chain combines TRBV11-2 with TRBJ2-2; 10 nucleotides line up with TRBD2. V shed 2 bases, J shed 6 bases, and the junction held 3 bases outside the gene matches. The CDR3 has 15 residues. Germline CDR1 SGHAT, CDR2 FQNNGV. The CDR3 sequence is CASSLRLAGAGELFF. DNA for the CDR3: TGTGCCAGCAGCTTACGGCTAGCGGGGGCCGGGGAGCTGTTTTTT.

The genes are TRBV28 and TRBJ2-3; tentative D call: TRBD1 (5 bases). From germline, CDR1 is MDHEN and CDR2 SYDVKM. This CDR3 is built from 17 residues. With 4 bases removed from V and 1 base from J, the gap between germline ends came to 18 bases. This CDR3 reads CASSSTELLGGTDTQYF. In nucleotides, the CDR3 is TGTGCCAGCAGTTCGACGGAGCTCCTAGGGGGCACAGATACGCAGTATTTT. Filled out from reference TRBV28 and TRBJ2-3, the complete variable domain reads DVKVTQSSRYLVKRTGEKVFLECVQDMDHENMFWYRQDPGLGLRLIYFSYDVKMKEKGDIPEGYSVSREKKERFSLILESASTNQTSMYLCASSSTELLGGTDTQYFGPGTRLTVL.

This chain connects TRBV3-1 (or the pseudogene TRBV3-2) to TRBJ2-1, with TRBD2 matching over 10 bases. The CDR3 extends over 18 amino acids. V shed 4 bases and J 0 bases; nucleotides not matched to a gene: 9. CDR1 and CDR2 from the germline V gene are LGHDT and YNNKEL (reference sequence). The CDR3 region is CASSPLERGGSSYNEQFF. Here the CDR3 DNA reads TGTGCCAGCAGCCCCCTCGAGCGGGGGGGAAGCTCCTACAATGAGCAGTTCTTC.

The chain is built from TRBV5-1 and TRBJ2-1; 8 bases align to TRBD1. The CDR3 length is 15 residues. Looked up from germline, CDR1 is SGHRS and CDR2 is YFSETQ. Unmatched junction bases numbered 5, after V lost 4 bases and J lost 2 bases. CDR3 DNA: TGCGCCAGCAGCCCAGGACAGGGTACCTACAATGAGCAGTTCTTC. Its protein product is CASSPGQGTYNEQFF.